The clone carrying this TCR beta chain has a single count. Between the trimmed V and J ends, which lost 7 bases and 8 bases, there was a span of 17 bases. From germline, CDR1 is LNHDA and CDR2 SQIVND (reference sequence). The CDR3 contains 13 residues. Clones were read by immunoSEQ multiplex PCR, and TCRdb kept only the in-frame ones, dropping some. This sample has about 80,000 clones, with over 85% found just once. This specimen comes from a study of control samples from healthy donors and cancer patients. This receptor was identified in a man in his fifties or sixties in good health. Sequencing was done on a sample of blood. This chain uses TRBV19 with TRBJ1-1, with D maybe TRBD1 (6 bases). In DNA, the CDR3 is TGTGCCAGTATATTAGGGGGGCAGGCGGAAGCTTTCTTT. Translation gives CASILGGQAEAFF.